This T cell receptor beta chain originates from a study of spatial heterogeneity in lung cancer. Study at large: Alpha-chain sequences were consistently detected in smaller numbers than beta-chain sequences. General study results and limits: Tumor TCRs that were ubiquitous and expanded showed up in blood more at resection than follow-up.

TCRdb re-analysed the 5' RACE reads in MiXCR, keeping a single row per CDR3 protein. The table includes around 87,000 distinct CDR3 sequences, more than 10% detected once. V dropped 1 base and J dropped 4 bases, with 11 bases sitting between them. Germline lookup yields CDR1 SGHRS and CDR2 YFSETQ. This CDR3 is built from 14 residues. With regard to this clonotype: Its target is not known.

The time point here: sample taken at primary tumor resection. Unsorted whole RNA samples from tumor, nontumor lung or frozen PBMC were sequenced. Donors were 72 untreated early-stage non-small cell lung cancer patients. The receptor was derived from a male donor with early-stage non-small cell lung cancer. The rearrangement uses TRBV5-1 and TRBJ2-5; tentatively, D is TRBD1 (5 bases). Sequencing used PBMCs, obtained at surgery. The CDR3: CASSLPGQGETQYF. DNA for the CDR3: TGCGCCAGCAGCTTGCCCGGCCAGGGAGAGACCCAGTACTTC.